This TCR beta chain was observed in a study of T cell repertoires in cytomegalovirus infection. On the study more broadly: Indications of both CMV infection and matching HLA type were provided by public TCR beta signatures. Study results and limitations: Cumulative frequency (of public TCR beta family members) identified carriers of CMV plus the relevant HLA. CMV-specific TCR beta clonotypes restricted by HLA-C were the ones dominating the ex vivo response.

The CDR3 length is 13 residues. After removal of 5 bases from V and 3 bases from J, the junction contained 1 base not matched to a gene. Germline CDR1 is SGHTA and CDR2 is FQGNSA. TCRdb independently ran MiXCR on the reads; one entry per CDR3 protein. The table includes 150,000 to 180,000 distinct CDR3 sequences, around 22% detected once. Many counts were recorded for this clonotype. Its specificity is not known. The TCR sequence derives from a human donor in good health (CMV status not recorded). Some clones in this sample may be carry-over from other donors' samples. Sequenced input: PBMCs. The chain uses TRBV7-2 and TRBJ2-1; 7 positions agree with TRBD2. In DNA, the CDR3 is TGTGCCAGCAGCCCGGGGGGCTACAATGAGCAGTTCTTC. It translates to CASSPGGYNEQFF. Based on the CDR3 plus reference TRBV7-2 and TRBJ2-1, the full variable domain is GAGVSQSPSNKVTEKGKDVELRCDPISGHTALYWYRQSLGQGLEFLIYFQGNSAPDKSGLPSDRFSAERTGGSVSTLTIQRTQQEDSAVYLCASSPGGYNEQFFGPGTRLTVL.